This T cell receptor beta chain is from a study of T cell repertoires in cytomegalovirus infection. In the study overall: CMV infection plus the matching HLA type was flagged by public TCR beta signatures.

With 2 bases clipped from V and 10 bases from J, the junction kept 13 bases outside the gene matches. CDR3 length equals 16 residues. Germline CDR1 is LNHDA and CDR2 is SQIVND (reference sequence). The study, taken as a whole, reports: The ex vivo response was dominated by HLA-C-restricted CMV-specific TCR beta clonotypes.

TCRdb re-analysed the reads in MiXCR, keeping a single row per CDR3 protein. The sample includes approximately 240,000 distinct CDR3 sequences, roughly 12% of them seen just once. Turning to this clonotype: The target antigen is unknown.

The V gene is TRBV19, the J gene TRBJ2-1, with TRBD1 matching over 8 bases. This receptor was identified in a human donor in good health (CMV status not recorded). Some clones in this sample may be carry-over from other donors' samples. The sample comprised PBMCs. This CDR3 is CASSILAGGSPREQFF. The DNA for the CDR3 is TGTGCCAGTAGTATATTAGCAGGGGGCTCACCTCGGGAGCAGTTCTTC.